A selection of T cell receptor beta chains follows, all from one sample in a study of T-cell memory formation after mild COVID-19. TCRdb passed the 5' RACE reads through MiXCR, listing each CDR3 protein once. The repertoire holds about 81,000 distinct CDR3 sequences, with approximately 25% as singletons. The sample taken for sequencing was PBMCs or a T cell subset sorted from them (not recorded which). The receptors were gathered from a young man who had mild COVID-19 (a few samples of this study predate the infection). Cell type and time point are not known. The CDR3 runs from the conserved cysteine through the conserved F or W. Each record gives: J gene, V gene, D gene, clone size, CDR3 protein, CDR3 DNA. A D gene is named only where the DNA matches it firmly. For some rows the clone size is stated as once, few or many, or as a class when expanded; others skip it.

j_call: TRBJ1-1; v_call: TRBV2; d_call: -; clone_size: few; cdr3_aa: CASIRVEAFF; cdr3_nt: TGTGCCAGCATAAGAGTTGAAGCTTTCTTT
j_call: TRBJ2-5; v_call: TRBV12-3/TRBV12-4; d_call: TRBD1; clone_size: -; cdr3_aa: CASKPGQGQTQYF; cdr3_nt: TGTGCCAGCAAACCGGGACAGGGCCAGACCCAGTACTTC
j_call: TRBJ1-2; v_call: TRBV27; d_call: -; clone_size: few; cdr3_aa: CASSSWRQEEQHYGYTF; cdr3_nt: TGTGCCAGCAGTTCCTGGAGACAGGAGGAACAACATTATGGCTACACCTTC
j_call: TRBJ2-5; v_call: TRBV21-1; d_call: -; clone_size: -; cdr3_aa: CASSGLYF; cdr3_nt: TGTGCCAGCAGCGGGCTGTACTTC
j_call: TRBJ2-3; v_call: TRBV7-9; d_call: -; clone_size: -; cdr3_aa: CASSFPLVPTSTDTQYF; cdr3_nt: TGTGCCAGCAGCTTCCCTCTCGTGCCTACTAGCACAGATACGCAGTATTTT
j_call: TRBJ2-3; v_call: TRBV6-5; d_call: TRBD2; clone_size: few; cdr3_aa: CASSYTIAGLANTDTQYF; cdr3_nt: TGTGCCAGCAGTTACACCATAGCGGGCCTTGCTAACACAGATACGCAGTATTTT
j_call: TRBJ2-2; v_call: TRBV27; d_call: TRBD2; clone_size: -; cdr3_aa: CASSSPTGTINLNTGELFF; cdr3_nt: TGTGCCAGCAGTTCGCCCACCGGGACTATCAATCTAAACACCGGGGAGCTGTTTTTT
j_call: TRBJ1-2; v_call: TRBV27; d_call: -; clone_size: few; cdr3_aa: CASSLSPGGSGYTF; cdr3_nt: TGTGCCAGCAGTTTATCCCCGGGGGGGAGTGGCTACACCTTC
j_call: TRBJ1-4; v_call: TRBV4-3; d_call: -; clone_size: few; cdr3_aa: CASSQAVPWQGNEKLFF; cdr3_nt: TGCGCCAGCAGCCAAGCCGTCCCTTGGCAGGGGAATGAAAAACTGTTTTTT
j_call: TRBJ1-4; v_call: TRBV7-9; d_call: -; clone_size: -; cdr3_aa: CASSPDGGYEKLFF; cdr3_nt: TGTGCCAGCAGCCCCGACGGGGGATATGAAAAACTGTTTTTT
j_call: TRBJ1-1; v_call: TRBV29-1; d_call: TRBD1; clone_size: -; cdr3_aa: CSVGTGGWYTEAFF; cdr3_nt: TGCAGCGTTGGGACAGGAGGCTGGTACACTGAAGCTTTCTTT
j_call: TRBJ2-5; v_call: TRBV4-2; d_call: TRBD1; clone_size: -; cdr3_aa: CASSAGQGAAKTQYF; cdr3_nt: TGTGCCAGCAGCGCCGGACAGGGGGCGGCGAAGACCCAGTACTTC
j_call: TRBJ2-3; v_call: TRBV5-1; d_call: -; clone_size: few; cdr3_aa: CASSLLVRQSTDTQYF; cdr3_nt: TGCGCCAGCAGCTTGTTGGTTCGACAGAGCACAGATACGCAGTATTTT
j_call: TRBJ2-7; v_call: TRBV27; d_call: -; clone_size: -; cdr3_aa: CASSLGTPHVGEQYF; cdr3_nt: TGTGCCAGCAGTCTCGGGACTCCTCACGTTGGCGAGCAGTACTTC